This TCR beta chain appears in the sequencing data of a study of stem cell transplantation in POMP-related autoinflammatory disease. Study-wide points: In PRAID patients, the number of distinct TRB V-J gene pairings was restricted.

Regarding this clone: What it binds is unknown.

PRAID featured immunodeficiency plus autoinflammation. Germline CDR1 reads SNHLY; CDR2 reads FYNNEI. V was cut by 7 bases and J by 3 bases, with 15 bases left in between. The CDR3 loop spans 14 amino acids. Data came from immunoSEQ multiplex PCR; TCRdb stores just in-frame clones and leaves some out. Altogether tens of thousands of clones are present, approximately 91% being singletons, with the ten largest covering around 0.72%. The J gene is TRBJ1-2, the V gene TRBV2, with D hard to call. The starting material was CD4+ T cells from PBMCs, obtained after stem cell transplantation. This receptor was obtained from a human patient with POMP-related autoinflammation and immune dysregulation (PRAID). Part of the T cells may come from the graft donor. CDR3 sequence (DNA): TGTGCCAGCACCCCGGACGGCACGTACTATGGCTACACCTTC. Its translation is CASTPDGTYYGYTF.